The 27 T cell receptor beta chains listed next were all sequenced from one sample in a study of identical twins (dated by TCRdb to the mid-2010s). Receptors were amplified or captured by 5' RACE. Sequencing took place on an Illumina HiSeq 2000. The public reads were quality trimmed at Q25 with fastp and then assembled into clones with MiXCR by TCRdb, keeping productive beta chains. Under each unique CDR3 protein, matching rows form one entry showing the most common genes and DNA. The sample yields approximately 470,000 distinct CDR3 sequences; approximately 15% were counted once. The top ten hold around 0.52% of the sample. These same records also appear under a second study, on yellow fever vaccine responses in identical twins.

The specimen was CD4+ T cells sorted from blood. The receptors stem from a woman between 18 and 29 years old in good health.

This clonotype was counted a few times. This rearrangement joins TRBV2 to TRBJ2-1, with TRBD2 as a possible D gene (6 bases). The V end lost 7 bases, the J end lost 4 bases, and 11 bases lay between the germline ends. The CDR3 contains 13 residues. Germline-derived CDR1 and CDR2 are SNHLY and FYNNEI. CDR3 nucleotides: TGTGCCAGCAATAGACTAGGATACAATGAGCAGTTCTTC. Amino acid sequence: CASNRLGYNEQFF.

There are many counts of this clonotype. The gene calls are TRBV28 and TRBJ2-1, with TRBD1 as a possible D gene (5 bases). The germline gives CDR1 MDHEN, CDR2 SYDVKM. V lost 2 bases, J lost 0 bases, and 8 bases lay in between. The CDR3 length is 15 residues. CDR3 bases: TGTGCCAGCAGTTTACGACAGAGCTCCTACAATGAGCAGTTCTTC. Protein: CASSLRQSSYNEQFF.

The CDR3 reads CASSSVPSRREQYF. The CDR3 nucleotides read TGTGCCAGCAGTTCAGTACCATCTAGGAGGGAGCAGTACTTC. This chain joins TRBV28 and TRBJ2-7; D may be TRBD2 (5 bases). V lost 4 bases and J lost 7, with 17 bases in between. This CDR3 has 14 amino acids. CDR1 MDHEN and CDR2 SYDVKM come from the germline V gene.

This clonotype was counted only a few times. The rearrangement uses TRBV18 and TRBJ2-7, with TRBD1 as a possible D gene (6 bases). The CDR3 sequence is 15 residues long. Trimming removed 9 bases from V and 5 bases from J, with 23 bases in between. Germline values: CDR1 KGHSH, CDR2 LQKENI. The chain's CDR3 is CASFTAETGVHEQYF. The CDR3 bases are TGTGCCAGTTTCACGGCCGAGACAGGAGTTCACGAGCAGTACTTC.

This clonotype was detected many times. The V and J genes are TRBV7-8 and TRBJ2-1; 8 positions match TRBD1. Germline V CDR1 and CDR2: SGHVS, FQNEAQ. This CDR3 contains 15 residues. J lost 2 bases, V lost 1 base, and 1 base had no gene match. The CDR3 region is CASSLEQGAYNEQFF. The CDR3, as DNA: TGTGCCAGCAGCTTAGAACAGGGGGCCTACAATGAGCAGTTCTTC.

The chain carries TRBV7-6 and TRBJ2-7; D is undetermined. The CDR3 is 18 amino acids. Germline loops: CDR1 SGHVS, CDR2 FNYEAQ. With 1 base removed from V and 0 bases from J, the gap between germline ends came to 19 bases. The CDR3 spells CASSLVLVGSPNSYEQYF. CDR3 nucleotide sequence: TGTGCCAGCAGCTTAGTCCTAGTGGGTTCCCCAAACTCCTACGAGCAGTACTTC.

CDR3 in amino acids: CATSRGDTGLDEQYF. The CDR3 bases are TGTGCCACCAGCAGAGGGGACACAGGATTAGATGAGCAGTACTTC. The rearrangement links TRBV15 to TRBJ2-7; possible D gene TRBD1, 6 bases. V was shortened by 1 base and J by 7 bases, with 17 bases between the two germline ends. This CDR3 is built from 15 residues. Germline V gives CDR1 LNHNV, CDR2 YYDKDF (reference sequence).

This clonotype has more than one count but fewer than ten. The chain has TRBV20-1 and TRBJ2-7, with 11 bases lining up with TRBD2. The CDR3 covers 15 residues. V shed 0 bases, J shed 5 bases, and the junction held 6 bases outside the gene matches. Per germline, CDR1 DFQATT and CDR2 SNEGSKA (reference sequence). This CDR3 is CSARESSGGANEQYF. The CDR3 bases are TGCAGTGCTAGAGAGAGTAGCGGGGGGGCCAACGAGCAGTACTTC.

There are a few counts of this clonotype. The CDR3: CASTPRWDQPQHF. Written as DNA, the CDR3 is TGTGCCAGCACCCCCCGGTGGGACCAGCCCCAGCATTTT. The chain employs TRBV6-1 and TRBJ1-5; D is perhaps TRBD1 (5 bases). V was trimmed by 7 bases and J by 7 bases, leaving 14 bases between them. Germline loops: CDR1 MNHNS, CDR2 SASEGT. The length of the CDR3 is 13 residues.

V usage is TRBV20-1 and J usage is TRBJ2-1; TRBD2 aligns across 10 bases. The CDR3 has 17 amino acids. With 3 bases clipped from V and 0 bases from J, the junction kept 8 bases outside the gene matches. CDR1 is DFQATT, CDR2 SNEGSKA, per germline (reference sequence). The CDR3 coding sequence is TGCAGTGCTAGTCCTAGCGGGAGAAAATCCTCCTACAATGAGCAGTTCTTC. Protein sequence: CSASPSGRKSSYNEQFF.

J is TRBJ2-5 and V is TRBV5-1, with 9 bases aligning to TRBD1. CDR3 length equals 18 residues. The J segment lost 5 bases and the V segment lost 0 bases, leaving 14 bases of the junction unmatched. The germline CDR1 and CDR2 sequences are SGHRS and YFSETQ. In DNA, the CDR3 is TGCGCCAGCAGCTTGGGTCTTGGGGGACAGGGCGCGGAGGAGACCCAGTACTTC. Translating it yields CASSLGLGGQGAEETQYF.

The chain couples TRBV6-2 or TRBV6-3 to TRBJ2-7; the match to TRBD2 covers 10 bases. Germline V gene data show CDR1 as MNHEY and CDR2 as SVGEGT. The CDR3 has 15 amino acids. The V gene end was trimmed by 6 bases and the J gene end by 3 bases; junction bases not matched to a gene: 8. The CDR3 DNA sequence: TGTGCCAGCAGATTCGGACTAGCGGCCGACTACGAGCAGTACTTC. It encodes CASRFGLAADYEQYF.

This clonotype showed up just a few times. The gene calls are TRBV12-3 or TRBV12-4 and TRBJ2-1; D is possibly TRBD1 or TRBD2 (6 bases each). CDR3 length equals 14 residues. Trimming stripped 5 bases from V and 13 bases from J, with 21 bases between. CDR3 in amino acids: CASSLRRGQPSQFF. The CDR3 DNA follows: TGTGCCAGCAGTCTTCGACGGGGGCAACCAAGCCAGTTCTTC.

The table lists this clonotype with many counts. The rearrangement links TRBV5-1 to TRBJ2-1; the match to TRBD1 covers 9 bases. Germline values: CDR1 SGHRS, CDR2 YFSETQ. The CDR3 is 15 residues long. V gave up 4 bases and J gave up 9 bases; unmatched junction bases: 11. The CDR3 region is CASSPAGTGYGEQFF. In nucleotides, the CDR3 is TGCGCCAGCAGCCCGGCCGGGACAGGGTACGGTGAGCAGTTCTTC.

J is TRBJ2-1 and V is TRBV2; D is perhaps TRBD1 (5 bases). CDR3 length: 14 residues. Germline V gene sequence: CDR1 SNHLY, CDR2 FYNNEI. Trimming took 6 bases from V and 0 from J, leaving 9 bases between them. The CDR3 here is CASRQVSSYNEQFF. CDR3 in DNA: TGTGCCAGCAGACAGGTTAGCTCCTACAATGAGCAGTTCTTC.

The chain combines TRBV28 with TRBJ2-6; no definite D call. Between the trimmed V and J ends, which lost 2 bases and 1 base, there was a span of 9 bases. CDR1 and CDR2 (germline): MDHEN, SYDVKM. The CDR3 contains 16 residues. The CDR3 loop reads CASSLPIPSGANVLTF. In nucleotides, the CDR3 is TGTGCCAGCAGTTTACCGATTCCTTCTGGGGCCAACGTCCTGACTTTC.

This clonotype was picked up many times. The V and J genes are TRBV29-1 and TRBJ2-7; 11 nucleotides match TRBD2. This CDR3 comprises 18 residues. V trimming: 6 bases; J trimming: 2 bases; junction bases outside the gene matches: 18. CDR1 SQVTM and CDR2 ANQGSEA come from the germline V gene. The CDR3: CSVLRPYSGRAGTYEQYF. The CDR3 DNA is TGCAGCGTCTTGAGACCCTATAGCGGGAGGGCAGGTACCTACGAGCAGTACTTC.

V is TRBV28 and J is TRBJ2-5; no clear D gene. With 4 bases removed from V and 3 bases from J, the gap between germline ends came to 12 bases. CDR1 and CDR2 (germline): MDHEN, SYDVKM. The CDR3 spans 14 residues. The CDR3 nucleotides are TGTGCCAGCAGTTCCCCGGACGGAAAAGAGACCCAGTACTTC. This sequence encodes CASSSPDGKETQYF.

This clonotype appeared a few times. The chain is built from TRBV2 and TRBJ1-5; TRBD1 matches at 9 bases. CDR1 and CDR2 from the germline V gene are SNHLY and FYNNEI. V lost 2 bases, J lost 2 bases, and 1 base stayed unmatched. CDR3 length equals 15 residues. CDR3: CASSERTGGNQPQHF. The DNA of the CDR3 is TGTGCCAGCAGTGAAAGGACAGGGGGCAATCAGCCCCAGCATTTT.

This clonotype appeared many times. The chain links TRBV20-1 to TRBJ2-7; weak D call: TRBD1 (5 bases). This CDR3 is 12 amino acids long. Germline V CDR1 and CDR2: DFQATT, SNEGSKA (reference sequence). Trimming removed 2 bases at V and 1 base at J, with 6 bases between. In nucleotides, the CDR3 is TGCAGTGCTAGAAGGGGATCCTACGAGCAGTACTTC. Translated: CSARRGSYEQYF.

This clonotype has a handful of counts. The chain combines TRBV5-1 with TRBJ2-5, with TRBD1 matching 9 bases. Unmatched junction bases numbered 9, after V lost 1 base and J lost 5 bases. The CDR3 contains 16 residues. The germline V gene has CDR1 SGHRS and CDR2 YFSETQ. The CDR3 region is CASSLLTGQGWETQYF. The DNA for the CDR3 is TGCGCCAGCAGCTTGTTAACGGGACAGGGATGGGAGACCCAGTACTTC.

This clonotype was seen only a few times. V and J are TRBV28 and TRBJ2-1, with TRBD1 matching 9 bases. This CDR3 comprises 14 residues. V trimming: 5 bases; J trimming: 6 bases; junction bases outside the gene matches: 5. Per germline, CDR1 MDHEN and CDR2 SYDVKM. The CDR3 protein is CASSRQGVSNEQFF. CDR3 in DNA: TGTGCCAGCAGTAGACAGGGGGTGAGCAATGAGCAGTTCTTC.

This clonotype has only a few counts. The chain combines TRBV9 with TRBJ1-6; 8 bases align to TRBD1. V was pared by 4 bases and J by 6 bases, with 18 bases of the junction left unmatched. Per the germline V gene, CDR1 is SGDLS and CDR2 is YYNGEE. The CDR3 is 19 amino acids. CDR3 nucleotides: TGTGCCAGCAGCTCGGGCGCCTACAGGGGGGAGGCCCGTAATTCACCCCTCCACTTT. Translated: CASSSGAYRGEARNSPLHF. The entire variable domain, with the rest obtained from reference TRBV9 and TRBJ1-6, is as follows: DSGVTQTPKHLITATGQRVTLRCSPRSGDLSVYWYQQSLDQGLQFLIQYYNGEERAKGNILERFSAQQFPDLHSELNLSSLELGDSALYFCASSSGAYRGEARNSPLHFGNGTRLTVT.

This clonotype was detected only a few times. J is TRBJ1-5 and V is TRBV3-1, with TRBD1 as a possible D gene (5 bases). The CDR3 spans 15 residues. Germline-derived CDR1 and CDR2 are LGHDT and YNNKEL (reference sequence). Deletions cut 1 base from V and 3 bases from J, with 10 bases between. The CDR3 coding sequence is TGTGCCAGCAGCCAAGGGGGGACCTTCAATCAGCCCCAGCATTTT. Translation: CASSQGGTFNQPQHF.

J is TRBJ2-1 and V is TRBV28; TRBD2 aligns across 8 bases. J gave up 2 bases and V 3 bases, and 3 bases lay outside the gene matches. Germline V gives CDR1 MDHEN, CDR2 SYDVKM. The CDR3 covers 15 residues. The CDR3 sequence is CASSLVGRAYNEQFF. As DNA, the CDR3 is TGTGCCAGCAGTTTGGTCGGGAGGGCCTACAATGAGCAGTTCTTC.

A few counts support this clonotype. This chain uses TRBV7-9 with TRBJ1-6; weak D call: TRBD1 (6 bases). The CDR3 loop spans 16 amino acids. With 8 bases removed from V and 14 bases from J, the gap between germline ends came to 28 bases. Germline CDR1 reads SEHNR; CDR2 reads FQNEAQ (reference sequence). The CDR3 sequence is CASARQDLFVTSSLHF. CDR3 DNA sequence: TGTGCCAGCGCGAGACAGGATCTCTTTGTCACGTCATCCCTCCACTTT.

This clonotype came up a few times. The genes are TRBV5-1 and TRBJ2-3; 10 nucleotides match TRBD2. This CDR3 has 17 residues. Germline CDR1 SGHRS, CDR2 YFSETQ. Unmatched junction bases numbered 9, after V lost 5 bases and J lost 0 bases. This CDR3 reads CASSSLAGALSTDTQYF. The CDR3, as DNA: TGCGCCAGCAGTTCCCTAGCGGGGGCTCTTAGCACAGATACGCAGTATTTT.